The next 3 T cell receptor beta chains were all read from a single sample in a study. TRBV12-4/TRBJ1-2 clonotypes were amplified with adaptor-ligated barcode primers. Via MiXCR, TCRdb re-called the multiplex PCR reads, giving one row per CDR3 protein. Altogether about 280 distinct CDR3 sequences are present, approximately 5.2% being singletons, with the ten largest covering around 33%. Treg sorting used a CD4+CD25+CD127-/low gate. The sequencing input was tumor-infiltrating Tregs sorted from the breast tumor. The receptors were gathered from a female donor with breast cancer.

This clonotype is labeled medium-sized. In nucleotides, the CDR3 is TGTGCCAGCGTGAGAGGGCATAACTATGGCTACACCTTC. This sequence encodes CASVRGHNYGYTF. J is TRBJ1-2 and V is TRBV12-3 or TRBV12-4; no reliable D call. The CDR3 covers 13 residues. V lost 8 bases and J lost 1, with 11 bases in between.

This clonotype is medium-sized (0.01 to 0.1%) in the sample. The genes are TRBV12-3 or TRBV12-4 and TRBJ1-2, with D perhaps matching TRBD1 (6 bases). This CDR3 contains 12 residues. V lost 5 bases to trimming and J lost 5 bases, with 9 bases between them. The DNA for the CDR3 is TGTGCCAGCAGTGACAGGCTTTATGGCTACACCTTC. This gives the protein CASSDRLYGYTF.

Sample share makes this clonotype medium-sized. The rearrangement joins TRBV12-3 or TRBV12-4 to TRBJ1-2, with D tentatively TRBD1 (6 bases). The CDR3 spans 13 residues. V shed 2 bases and J shed 4 bases, with 8 bases lying between them. CDR3 DNA sequence: TGTGCCAGCAGTTTACAGGGGTTCTATGGCTACACCTTC. Protein sequence: CASSLQGFYGYTF.